Here is one T cell receptor (beta chain) with its context. This clonotype was recorded at least ten times. The antigen it binds to is not known. One base away there is no much larger clone; base qualities are not given. Spanning cysteine to phenylalanine, the CDR3 consists of 12 amino acids. Only the CDR3 DNA stays, 36 bases, in frame from base 1. These data originate in a study of blood T cells in healthy people across ages (dated by TCRdb to the mid-2010s). Concerning the study at large: In model experiments, template switching captured about one uniquely barcoded TCR beta cDNA molecule for every two T cells. The study measured age-related changes in TCR beta repertoire diversity using deep sequencing normalized with unique cDNA molecular identifiers. The donors were divided into four age groups: young (average around 17 years), middle-aged (over 35), aged (about 62) and long-lived (more than 75). Donors of different ages were randomly distributed across sequencing lanes to avoid experimental bias. For two donors (one aged 18 to 29 and one aged 80 or older), the study analyzed two additional independent replicas of 1 million unique cDNA reads from the same blood draw. General findings and caveats noted by the study authors: Conclusive comparison of naive and antigen-experienced compartments was prevented by the profiling of bulk unsorted PBMCs. Compared with the aged group, the long-lived group had more naive CD4+ T cells, fewer expanded clones and increased TCR diversity, suggesting age selection. As age increased, observed TCR beta diversity per million T cells dropped in a roughly linear way, and a significant reduction was already evident by age about 40. Total diversity estimates from one million sequenced T cells were considered lower bounds and underestimates. Because donor CMV infection status was unknown, age-related changes in expanded clonotypes were potentially confounded. The percentage of naive T cells measured by flow cytometry correlated strongly with observed TCR beta diversity.

The donors were roughly 38 Caucasian individuals from Russia, aged roughly 6 to 100 years, who were systemically healthy. About 9.1 milliliters of peripheral blood were collected from each donor into EDTA-treated Vacutainer tubes. Ficoll-Paque density-gradient centrifugation was used to isolate PBMCs, with at least 6 million obtained per sample. Trizol reagent was used to extract total RNA from PBMCs, with at least 6 micrograms per sample. For every donor, an aliquot of PBMCs went through flow cytometry to measure the percentages of naive CD45RAhigh/CD27high T cells. The method behind the library was 5' RACE. Sequencing was carried out with an Illumina HiSeq 2500. A second PCR of roughly 7 to 12 cycles was run with a J-beta primer mix and a sample-barcoded 5' primer. A template-switch 5' adaptor carrying 12 random nucleotides introduced a unique molecular identifier onto each TCR beta cDNA molecule. At least 2.5 million CDR3-containing paired-end reads were obtained from each sample. The Mint cDNA synthesis kit, primed by a TRBC-specific oligonucleotide, was used to synthesize first-strand cDNA from all RNA. Following uracil-DNA glycosylase treatment, all cDNA underwent a first 18-cycle PCR with the universal primers M1SS and BC2_uni_R. The study's processing was this. For normalization, 1 million high-quality reads were randomly selected from each sample, with every read carrying a distinct molecular identifier. Reads sharing molecular identifiers were discarded rather than binned into consensus sequences. MiTCR, run with a Q25 quality threshold and the strictest error-elimination algorithm, handled CDR3 identification, clonotype clustering and error correction. A nonparametric unseen species model with Euler transformation was used to estimate a lower bound on total TCR beta diversity. TCRdb reworked the public reads: Q25 trimming with fastp, MiXCR clone assembly, productive beta chains retained. Each entry merges the rows of one CDR3 protein and shows their most common DNA and genes. Here the V and J calls rest on TCRdb's processing, not on the authors' analysis. The sample has approximately 700,000 distinct CDR3 sequences on record, 32% of them singletons. In total, the top ten clones hold just over 15% of the sample.

The chain is encoded by TRBV21-1 joined to TRBJ2-5; whether TRBD1, the table's D call, matches the DNA was not checked. TRBV21-1 is described as a pseudogene. The receptor comes from a woman aged 80 or older in good health. Donor details come from another sample of the same person, matched by shared clones. Specimen: blood. Here the CDR3 is given as CASTPDRGTQYF. The sequence in DNA is TGTGCCAGCACTCCGGACCGGGGGACCCAGTACTTC.